This T cell receptor (beta chain) was captured in a study of blood T cells in healthy people across ages (dated by TCRdb to the mid-2010s). In the study overall: In model experiments, template switching captured roughly one uniquely barcoded TCR beta cDNA molecule for every two T cells. For two donors (one aged 18 to 29 and one aged 80 or older), the study analyzed two additional independent replicas of 1 million unique cDNA reads from the same blood draw. To track age-related changes in TCR beta repertoire diversity, the study relied on deep sequencing normalized with unique cDNA molecular identifiers. To avoid experimental bias, donors of different ages were distributed randomly across sequencing lanes. The donors were divided into four age groups: young (average approximately 15 years), middle-aged (about 40), aged (around 59) and long-lived (about 79).

General study outcomes and caveats: Because the CMV infection status of the donors was unknown, age-related changes in expanded clonotypes may potentially have been confounded. A strong correlation was found between observed TCR beta diversity and the percentage of naive T cells measured by flow cytometry. Conclusive comparison of naive and antigen-experienced compartments was prevented by the profiling of bulk unsorted PBMCs. As age increased, observed TCR beta diversity per million T cells dropped in a roughly linear way, and a significant reduction was already evident by age roughly 40. The long-lived group showed more naive CD4+ T cells, fewer expanded clones and increased TCR diversity than the aged group, suggesting age selection. Estimates of total diversity based on one million sequenced T cells were regarded as lower bounds and as underestimates.

The CDR3 measures 11 amino acids from cysteine to phenylalanine. Only the CDR3 portion is preserved as DNA: 33 bases, with reading frame beginning at the first base. CDR1 and CDR2 were assigned from the germline V gene (reference sequence) as DFQATT and SNEGSKA. Trimming removed 5 bases from V and 13 bases from J, leaving 12 bases between the germline ends. Systemically healthy Caucasian individuals from Russia, approximately 39 in total and aged roughly 6 to 100 years, were included as donors. Each donor gave ten milliliters of peripheral blood, collected into EDTA-treated Vacutainer tubes. Ficoll-Paque density-gradient centrifugation was used to isolate PBMCs, with at least 7 million obtained per sample. Total RNA was extracted from PBMCs with Trizol reagent, with at least 6 micrograms obtained per sample. For every donor, flow cytometry on a PBMC aliquot measured the percentage of naive CD45RAhigh/CD27high T cells.

This clonotype was found a few times. Its antigen has not been determined. No qualities accompany the bases; no much larger clone lies one base away. The library was prepared using 5' RACE. The sequencer was an Illumina HiSeq 2500. A second PCR of roughly 6 to 11 cycles was performed with a sample-barcoded 5' primer and a J-beta primer mix. A unique molecular identifier was introduced onto each TCR beta cDNA molecule by a template-switch 5' adaptor carrying 12 random nucleotides. Each sample yielded at least 2.5 million CDR3-containing paired-end reads. All of the RNA was converted into first-strand cDNA using the Mint cDNA synthesis kit, with a TRBC-specific oligonucleotide serving as the primer. All cDNA was treated with uracil-DNA glycosylase and then went through a first 18-cycle PCR with the universal primers M1SS and BC2_uni_R. Processing in the source paper ran as follows. Normalization of each sample was performed by random selection of 1 million high-quality reads, each carrying a distinct molecular identifier. Instead of being binned into consensus sequences, reads with shared molecular identifiers were discarded. MiTCR, set to a Q25 quality threshold and the strictest error-elimination algorithm, was used for CDR3 identification, clonotype clustering and error correction. A nonparametric unseen species model using Euler transformation provided a lower-bound estimate of total TCR beta diversity. The public reads were reprocessed in TCRdb via fastp at Q25 and MiXCR, keeping in-frame beta chains. Each entry is one CDR3 protein sequence, shown with its most common DNA and genes. TCRdb's processing, not the authors', yielded these V and J calls. This sample holds fewer than 1,000,000 distinct CDR3 sequences; 40% to 50% were observed only once. In total, the top ten clones hold roughly 19% of the sample.

Rearrangement joined TRBV20-1 to TRBJ1-6, with the identity of the D gene unclear. Sequenced material: blood. The origin of this receptor is a man in his 60s in good health. The CDR3 corresponds to CSAESQDPLHF. The DNA reads TGCAGTGCTGAGAGCCAGGACCCCCTCCACTTT.